The T cell receptor beta chain described here comes from a study of blood T cell repertoires in COVID-19. Overall study context: In each case, the material was cDNA or gDNA derived from T cells, B-cell-depleted T cells, or PBMCs.

Assay: immunoSEQ multiplex PCR; the TCRdb copy retains only in-frame clones and omits some. This table holds 150,000 to 200,000 clones, 84% found once. This clone was recorded once. The germline V gene has CDR1 SGHTS and CDR2 YDEGEE. There are 13 residues in the CDR3. Trimming shortened V by 2 bases and J by 9 bases, and 12 bases separated the two germline ends. Sample: PBMCs or T cells enriched from blood (not recorded which). The V gene is TRBV5-8, the J gene TRBJ1-5; D gene uncertain. The receptor was derived from a woman in her forties or fifties who had recovered from COVID-19. CDR3 sequence: CASSLARFMPQHF. The CDR3 DNA reads as TGTGCCAGCAGCTTAGCCCGATTTATGCCCCAGCATTTT.